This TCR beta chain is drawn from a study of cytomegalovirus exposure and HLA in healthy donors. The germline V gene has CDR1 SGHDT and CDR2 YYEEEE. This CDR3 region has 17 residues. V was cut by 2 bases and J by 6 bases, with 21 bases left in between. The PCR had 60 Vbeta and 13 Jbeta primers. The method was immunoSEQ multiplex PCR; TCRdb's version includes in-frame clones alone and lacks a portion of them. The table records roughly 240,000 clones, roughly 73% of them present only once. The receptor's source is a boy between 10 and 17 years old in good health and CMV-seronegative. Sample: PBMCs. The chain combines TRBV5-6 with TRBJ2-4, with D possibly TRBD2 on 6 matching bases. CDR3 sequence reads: CASSLSSRVVRGNIQYF. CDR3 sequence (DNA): TGTGCCAGCAGCTTATCTTCGCGTGTAGTGCGGGGAAACATTCAGTACTTC.